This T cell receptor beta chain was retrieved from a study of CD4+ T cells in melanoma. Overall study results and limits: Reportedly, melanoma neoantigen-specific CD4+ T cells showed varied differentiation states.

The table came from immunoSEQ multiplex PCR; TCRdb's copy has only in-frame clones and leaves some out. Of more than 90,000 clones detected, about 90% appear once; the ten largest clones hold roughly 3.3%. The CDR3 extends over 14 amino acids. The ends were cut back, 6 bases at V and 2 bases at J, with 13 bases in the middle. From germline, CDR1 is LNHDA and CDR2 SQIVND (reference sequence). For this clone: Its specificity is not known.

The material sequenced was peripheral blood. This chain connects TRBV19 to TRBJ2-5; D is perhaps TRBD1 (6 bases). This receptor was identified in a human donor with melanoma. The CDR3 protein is CASSYNQGQETQYF. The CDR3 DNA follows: TGTGCCAGTAGCTACAACCAGGGGCAAGAGACCCAGTACTTC.